Shown below are 14 T cell receptor beta chains from a single sample sequenced in a study of blood T cell repertoires in COVID-19. Assay: immunoSEQ multiplex PCR; the TCRdb copy retains only in-frame clones and omits some. The sample records hundreds of thousands of clones, over 80% being singletons. The sequenced sample consisted of PBMCs or T cells enriched from blood (not recorded which). Receptor source: a man in his fifties who had been exposed to COVID-19.

CDR3 protein: CASSLGYRGYEQYV. In DNA, the CDR3 is TGTGCCAGCAGCTTGGGGTACAGGGGCTACGAGCAGTACGTC. The V and J genes are TRBV5-5 and TRBJ2-7; 7 bases are a match to TRBD1. CDR1 and CDR2 from the germline V gene are SGHKS and YYEKEE (reference sequence). The CDR3 is 14 residues long. The trim removed 0 bases at V and 3 bases at J, leaving 3 bases unmatched.

The rearrangement joins TRBV7-6 to TRBJ1-5; D remains unclear. From germline, CDR1 is SGHVS and CDR2 FNYEAQ. CDR3 length equals 13 residues. Trimming shortened V by 3 bases and J by 4 bases, and 7 bases separated the two germline ends. The CDR3 region is CASSFSPNQPQHF. The CDR3 DNA sequence: TGTGCCAGCAGCTTTAGCCCGAATCAGCCCCAGCATTTT.

The CDR3 DNA follows: TGTGCCAGCAGCGTTAGCGGGGGGGTGAGCTCCTACAATGAGCAGTTCTTC. It yields the protein CASSVSGGVSSYNEQFF. The genes are TRBV9 and TRBJ2-1; 11 bases line up with TRBD2. Germline V gene sequence: CDR1 SGDLS, CDR2 YYNGEE. The CDR3 loop spans 17 amino acids. The V segment lost 2 bases and the J segment 0 bases; nucleotides outside the gene matches: 4.

The CDR3 sequence is CASSLRTGTDTQYF. In DNA, the CDR3 is TGTGCCAGCAGCTTAAGGACAGGGACAGATACGCAGTATTTT. V and J are TRBV7-2 and TRBJ2-3; 8 nucleotides agree with TRBD1. CDR1 and CDR2 (germline): SGHTA, FQGNSA. This CDR3 has 14 amino acids. The V and J ends lost 2 bases and 3 bases, in that order; junction bases with no gene match: 1.

The chain uses TRBV7-2 and TRBJ1-4, with 7 bases aligning to TRBD1. CDR3 length equals 15 residues. Germline lookup yields CDR1 SGHTA and CDR2 FQGNSA. J was trimmed by 8 bases and V by 5 bases; bases with no gene match: 11. The CDR3 here is CASSNIQGLREKLFF. The CDR3 region has the DNA TGTGCCAGCAGCAATATACAGGGGTTACGGGAAAAACTGTTTTTT.

The table lists this clone with a few counts. J is TRBJ2-3 and V is TRBV24-1; possibly TRBD1 for D (6 bases). Trimming removed 1 base from V and 5 bases from J, with 15 bases in between. CDR1 and CDR2 from the germline V gene are KGHDR and SFDVKD. The CDR3 is 16 residues long. The CDR3 sequence is CATSDFGGQGRDTQYF. In DNA form, the CDR3 reads TGTGCCACCAGTGATTTTGGGGGACAAGGAAGAGATACGCAGTATTTT.

V is TRBV9 and J is TRBJ2-1; tentatively, D is TRBD1 (5 bases). Germline values: CDR1 SGDLS, CDR2 YYNGEE. Trimming stripped 2 bases from V and 7 bases from J, with 7 bases between. The CDR3 totals 12 residues. In DNA, the CDR3 is TGTGCCAGCAGCGTCGACAGTAATGAGCAGTTCTTC. Protein sequence: CASSVDSNEQFF.

V gene TRBV12-3 or TRBV12-4 combines with J gene TRBJ1-5, with unresolved D. Trimming shortened V by 5 bases and J by 3 bases, and 5 bases separated the two germline ends. CDR3 length: 12 residues. CDR3 DNA: TGTGCCAGCAGTCACTCCAATCAGCCCCAGCATTTT. Residues: CASSHSNQPQHF.

This chain connects TRBV15 to TRBJ1-2; D is unresolved. Trimming shortened V by 8 bases and J by 1 base, and 14 bases separated the two germline ends. The CDR3 has 14 amino acids. Per germline, CDR1 LNHNV and CDR2 YYDKDF (reference sequence). CDR3 residues: CATAEGQNNYGYTF. CDR3 coding DNA: TGTGCCACCGCGGAGGGTCAAAATAACTATGGCTACACCTTC. Variable domain in full (rest from reference TRBV15 and TRBJ1-2): DAMVIQNPRYQVTQFGKPVTLSCSQTLNHNVMYWYQQKSSQAPKLLFHYYDKDFNNEADTPDNFQSRRPNTSFCFLDIRSPGLGDTAMYLCATAEGQNNYGYTFGSGTRLTVV.

V is TRBV28 and J is TRBJ1-1; D is ambiguous. Germline CDR1 MDHEN, CDR2 SYDVKM. Between the trimmed V and J ends, which lost 3 bases and 1 base, there was a span of 9 bases. The CDR3 has 14 amino acids. CDR3 sequence (DNA): TGTGCCAGCAGTTTTGCAACGAGGAACACTGAAGCTTTCTTT. This gives the protein CASSFATRNTEAFF.

The V gene is TRBV4-1, the J gene TRBJ1-1; a possible D gene is TRBD1 (6 bases). CDR3 length: 17 residues. Looked up from germline, CDR1 is MGHRA and CDR2 is YSYEKL. The V gene lost 4 bases and the J gene lost 0 bases, with 18 bases spanning the gap. DNA for the CDR3: TGCGCCAGCAGCCCCCTCAAAAGGACAGAAATGAACACTGAAGCTTTCTTT. Translation: CASSPLKRTEMNTEAFF.

Note on this clone: The same CDR3 can be traced to other DNA sequences in this sample. This sequence joins TRBV28 and TRBJ1-4; D is ambiguous. From germline, CDR1 is MDHEN and CDR2 SYDVKM. V was pared by 1 base and J by 1 base, with 4 bases between. The CDR3 consists of 14 residues. This CDR3 is CASSLSGTNEKLFF. The CDR3 DNA reads TGTGCCAGCAGTTTATCAGGAACTAATGAAAAACTGTTTTTT.

V gene TRBV6-5 combines with J gene TRBJ1-2, with D perhaps matching TRBD1 (5 bases). V lost 5 bases and J lost 1, with 8 bases in between. The CDR3 is made up of 13 amino acids. The V gene's germline CDR1 is MNHEY and CDR2 SVGAGI. The CDR3 coding sequence is TGTGCCAGCAGTCTCAGGGTTAACTATGGCTACACCTTC. This codes for CASSLRVNYGYTF.

V is TRBV6-1 and J is TRBJ1-2; D is undetermined. Trimming shortened V by 1 base and J by 8 bases, and 11 bases separated the two germline ends. This CDR3 comprises 13 residues. Germline values: CDR1 MNHNS, CDR2 SASEGT. CDR3 DNA: TGTGCCAGCAGTGAAGGGATAGAGGGAGGCTACACCTTC. Its protein is CASSEGIEGGYTF.